The text below deals with one T cell receptor beta chain. The data were taken from a study of blood T cell repertoires in COVID-19. For the study at large: There were acute and convalescent COVID-19 samples, and they came from the United States, Italy and Spain. PBMCs, B-cell-depleted T cells, or T cells were the source of the cDNA or gDNA that made up the material.

CDR1 and CDR2 from the germline V gene are SQVTM and ANQGSEA. The CDR3 consists of 14 residues. Losses at the gene ends were 7 bases for V and 5 bases for J; bases not matched to a gene: 7. Per the original data handling: Cell counts per sample came from amplifying reference gene primers. The data were produced by immunoSEQ multiplex PCR, yet TCRdb's version contains in-frame clones alone and is incomplete. V, J and clone size reflect that table, while D and trimming were determined from the DNA. In the table there are about 230,000 clones, around four fifths of which are singletons. The J gene is TRBJ2-1, the V gene TRBV29-1; 11 nucleotides agree with TRBD2. Sequenced input: peripheral blood. This TCR derives from a man in his forties with acute or convalescent COVID-19. The CDR3 here is CSGLTSGGNNEQFF. The CDR3 bases are TGCAGCGGCCTAACTAGCGGGGGCAACAATGAGCAGTTCTTC.